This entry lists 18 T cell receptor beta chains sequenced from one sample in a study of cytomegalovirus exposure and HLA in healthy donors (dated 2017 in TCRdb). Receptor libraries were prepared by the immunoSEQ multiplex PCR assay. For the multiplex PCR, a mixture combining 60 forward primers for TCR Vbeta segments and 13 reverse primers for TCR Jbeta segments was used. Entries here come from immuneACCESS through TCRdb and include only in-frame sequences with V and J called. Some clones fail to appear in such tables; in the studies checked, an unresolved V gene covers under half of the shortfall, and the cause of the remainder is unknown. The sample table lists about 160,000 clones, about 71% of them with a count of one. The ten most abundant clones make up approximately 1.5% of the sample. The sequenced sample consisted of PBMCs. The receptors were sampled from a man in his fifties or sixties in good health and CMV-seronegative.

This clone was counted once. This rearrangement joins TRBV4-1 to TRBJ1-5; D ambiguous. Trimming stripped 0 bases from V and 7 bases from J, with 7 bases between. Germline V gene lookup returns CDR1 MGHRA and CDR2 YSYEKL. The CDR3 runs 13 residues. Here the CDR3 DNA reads TGCGCCAGCAGCCAAGATCCGCGGCAGCCCCAGCATTTT. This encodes CASSQDPRQPQHF.

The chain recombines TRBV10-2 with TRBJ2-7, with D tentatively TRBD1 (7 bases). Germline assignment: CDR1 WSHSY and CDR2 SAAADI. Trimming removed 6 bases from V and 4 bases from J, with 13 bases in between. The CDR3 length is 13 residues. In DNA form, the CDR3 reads TGCGCCAGCAGGCAGGGGGGTTTTTACGAGCAGTACTTC. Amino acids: CASRQGGFYEQYF.

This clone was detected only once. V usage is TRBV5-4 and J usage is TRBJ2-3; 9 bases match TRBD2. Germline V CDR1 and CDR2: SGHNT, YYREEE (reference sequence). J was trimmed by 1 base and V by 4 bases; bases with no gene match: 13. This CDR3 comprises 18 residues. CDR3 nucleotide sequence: TGTGCCAGCAGCGCCGGGACTAGCCTCCGGCGGGGCACAGATACGCAGTATTTT. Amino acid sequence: CASSAGTSLRRGTDTQYF.

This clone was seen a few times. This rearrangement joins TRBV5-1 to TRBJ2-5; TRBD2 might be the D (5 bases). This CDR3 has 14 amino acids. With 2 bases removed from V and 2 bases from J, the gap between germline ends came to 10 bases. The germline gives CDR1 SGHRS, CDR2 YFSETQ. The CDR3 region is CASSLAATQETQYF. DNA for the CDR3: TGCGCCAGCAGCTTAGCGGCTACTCAAGAGACCCAGTACTTC.

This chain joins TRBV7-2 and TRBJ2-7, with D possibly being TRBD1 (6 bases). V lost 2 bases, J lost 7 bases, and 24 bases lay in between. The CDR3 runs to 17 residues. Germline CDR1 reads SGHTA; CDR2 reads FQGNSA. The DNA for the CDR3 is TGTGCCAGCAGCTTAATTGTTAGGGGGATCTTTTTGGAAGAGCAGTACTTC. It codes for CASSLIVRGIFLEEQYF.

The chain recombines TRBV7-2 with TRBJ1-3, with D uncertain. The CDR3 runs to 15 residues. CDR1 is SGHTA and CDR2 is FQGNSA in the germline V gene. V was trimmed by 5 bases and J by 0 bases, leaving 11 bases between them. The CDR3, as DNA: TGTGCCAGCAGCCAGACTCCCGCCTCTGGAAACACCATATATTTT. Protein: CASSQTPASGNTIYF.

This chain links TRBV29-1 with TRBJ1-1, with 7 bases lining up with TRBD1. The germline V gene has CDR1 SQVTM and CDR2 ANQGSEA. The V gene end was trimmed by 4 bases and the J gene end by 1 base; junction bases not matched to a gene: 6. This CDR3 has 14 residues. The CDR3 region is CSVVRGRGNTEAFF. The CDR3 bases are TGCAGCGTTGTGAGGGGGCGCGGGAACACTGAAGCTTTCTTT.

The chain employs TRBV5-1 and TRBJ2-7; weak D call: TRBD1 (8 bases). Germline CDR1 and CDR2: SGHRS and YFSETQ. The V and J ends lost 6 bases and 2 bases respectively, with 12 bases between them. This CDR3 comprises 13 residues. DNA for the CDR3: TGCGCCAGCAACAGGGGGGGGGCCTACGAGCAGTACTTC. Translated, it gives CASNRGGAYEQYF.

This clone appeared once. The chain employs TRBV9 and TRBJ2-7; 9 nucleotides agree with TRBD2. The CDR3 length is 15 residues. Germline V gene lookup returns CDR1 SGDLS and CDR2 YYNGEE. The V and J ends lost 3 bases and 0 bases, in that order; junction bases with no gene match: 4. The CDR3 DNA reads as TGTGCCAGCAGCGCATATAGCGGGAGCTCCTACGAGCAGTACTTC. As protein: CASSAYSGSSYEQYF.

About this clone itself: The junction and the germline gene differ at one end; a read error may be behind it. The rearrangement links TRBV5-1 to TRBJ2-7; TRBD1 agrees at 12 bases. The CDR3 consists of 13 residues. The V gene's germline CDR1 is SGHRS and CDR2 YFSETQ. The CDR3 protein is CASSPGTGGQIVF. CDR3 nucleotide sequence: TGCGCCAGCAGCCCGGGGACAGGGGGCCAGATTGTATTC.

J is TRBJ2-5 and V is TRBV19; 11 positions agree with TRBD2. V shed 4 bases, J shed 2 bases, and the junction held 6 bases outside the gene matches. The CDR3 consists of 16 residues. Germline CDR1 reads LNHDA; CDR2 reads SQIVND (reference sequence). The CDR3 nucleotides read TGTGCCAGTAGTAGCGGACTAGCGGGCCGTCAAGAGACCCAGTACTTC. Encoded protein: CASSSGLAGRQETQYF.

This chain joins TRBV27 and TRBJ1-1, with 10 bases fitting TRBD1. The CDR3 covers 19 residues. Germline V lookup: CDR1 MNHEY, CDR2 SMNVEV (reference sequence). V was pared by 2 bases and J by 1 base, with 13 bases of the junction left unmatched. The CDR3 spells CASSLRGGTGANSNTEAFF. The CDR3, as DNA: TGTGCCAGCAGTTTAAGGGGGGGGACAGGGGCCAATTCGAACACTGAAGCTTTCTTT.

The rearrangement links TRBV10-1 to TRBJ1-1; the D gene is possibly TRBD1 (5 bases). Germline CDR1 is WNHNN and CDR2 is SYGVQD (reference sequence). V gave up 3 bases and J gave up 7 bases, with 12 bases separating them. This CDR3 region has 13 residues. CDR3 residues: CASSENRIGEAFF. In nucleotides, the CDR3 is TGCGCCAGCAGTGAAAACAGGATTGGTGAAGCTTTCTTT.

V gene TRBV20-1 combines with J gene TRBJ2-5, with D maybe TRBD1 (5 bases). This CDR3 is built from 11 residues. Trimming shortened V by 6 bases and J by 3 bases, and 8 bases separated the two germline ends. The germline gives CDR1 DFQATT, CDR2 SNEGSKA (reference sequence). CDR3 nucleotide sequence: TGCAGTGCGGTCAGGGAAGAGACCCAGTACTTC. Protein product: CSAVREETQYF.

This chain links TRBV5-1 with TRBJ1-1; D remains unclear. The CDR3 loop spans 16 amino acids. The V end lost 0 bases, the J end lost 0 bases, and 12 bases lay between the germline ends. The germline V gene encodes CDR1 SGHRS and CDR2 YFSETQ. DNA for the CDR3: TGCGCCAGCAGCTTGGGAGGAGGAGGGATGAACACTGAAGCTTTCTTT. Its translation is CASSLGGGGMNTEAFF.

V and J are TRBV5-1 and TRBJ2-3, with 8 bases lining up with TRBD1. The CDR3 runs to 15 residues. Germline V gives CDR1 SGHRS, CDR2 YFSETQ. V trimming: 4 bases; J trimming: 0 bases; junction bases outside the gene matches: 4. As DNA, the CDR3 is TGCGCCAGCAGCCCACGACAGGGGAGCACAGATACGCAGTATTTT. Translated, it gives CASSPRQGSTDTQYF.

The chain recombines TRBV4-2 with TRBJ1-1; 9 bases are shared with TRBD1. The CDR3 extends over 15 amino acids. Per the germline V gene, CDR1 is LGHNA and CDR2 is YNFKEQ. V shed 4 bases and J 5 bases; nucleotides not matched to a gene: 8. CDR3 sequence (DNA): TGTGCCAGCAGCCTCGACAGGGGGATAGGGACTGAAGCTTTCTTT. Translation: CASSLDRGIGTEAFF.

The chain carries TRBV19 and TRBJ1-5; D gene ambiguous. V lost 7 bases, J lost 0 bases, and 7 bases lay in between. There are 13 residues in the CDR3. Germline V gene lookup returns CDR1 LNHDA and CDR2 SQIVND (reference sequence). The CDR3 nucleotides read TGTGCCAGTAAAGGAGTTAGCAATCAGCCCCAGCATTTT. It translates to CASKGVSNQPQHF.